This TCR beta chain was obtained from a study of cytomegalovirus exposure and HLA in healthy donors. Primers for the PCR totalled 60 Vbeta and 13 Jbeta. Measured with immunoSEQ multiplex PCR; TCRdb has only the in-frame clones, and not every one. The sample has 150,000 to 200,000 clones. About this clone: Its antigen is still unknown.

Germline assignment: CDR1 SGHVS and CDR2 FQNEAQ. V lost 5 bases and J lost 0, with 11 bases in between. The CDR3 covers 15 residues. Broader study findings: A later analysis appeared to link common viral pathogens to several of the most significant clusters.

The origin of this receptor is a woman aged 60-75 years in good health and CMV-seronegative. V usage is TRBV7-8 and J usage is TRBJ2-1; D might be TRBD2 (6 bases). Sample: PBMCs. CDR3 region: CASSRRGFSYNEQFF. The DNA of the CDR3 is TGTGCCAGCAGCCGGAGGGGATTCTCCTACAATGAGCAGTTCTTC.